This note documents a single T cell receptor beta chain sequence. Its antigen is unidentified. Per the germline V gene, CDR1 is SNHLY and CDR2 is FYNNEI. Trimming cost V 2 bases and J 10 bases, with 12 bases left between them. There are 14 residues in the CDR3. The definition of stable Graves' hyperthyroidism was no ophthalmopathy progression within 18 months. Lactation, pregnancy, other autoimmune disease or uncontrolled infection led to exclusion of patients. Amplification targeted TCR beta CDR3 regions from RNA transcripts. RT-PCR in the first round (using the HTBI primer set) targeted the TCR CDR3. TCRdb independently ran MiXCR on the multiplex PCR reads; one entry per CDR3 protein. The table has roughly 800,000 distinct CDR3 sequences, 38% seen once; the top ten hold about 8.9%. The record originates from a study of T cells in Graves' hyperthyroidism and ophthalmopathy. Study-level points and caveats: Most thyroid-expanded clonotypes above 0.001 were also found in blood.

The TCR sequence derives from a man between 18 and 35 years old with Graves' hyperthyroidism. This rearrangement joins TRBV2 to TRBJ2-6, with D perhaps matching TRBD1 or TRBD2 (5 bases each). Sequenced input: blood. DNA for the CDR3: TGTGCCAGCAGTGAAAGGGGACCGCTGAACGTCCTGACTTTC. It codes for CASSERGPLNVLTF.